The 13 T cell receptor beta chains below come from one sample, sequenced in a study of CD8+ T cells in alopecia areata. Following RNA extraction, reverse transcription yielded cDNA that acted as the sequencing template. Profiled with immunoSEQ multiplex PCR; TCRdb holds only in-frame clones, not every one. This sample yields some 200,000 clones, of which 50% to 60% are seen a single time; approximately 1.4% belongs to the top ten. Treatment in this sample: oral pan-JAK inhibitor, 5-10 mg twice daily. This material consisted of CD4+ T cells sorted from blood, taken at week 4, from a patient treated with tofacitinib. The receptors derive from a human donor with alopecia areata.

This clone was detected a few times. J is TRBJ1-1 and V is TRBV30, with D perhaps TRBD1 (5 bases). The ends were cut back, 3 bases at V and 0 bases at J, with 11 bases in the middle. The V gene's germline CDR1 is GTSNPN and CDR2 SVGIG (reference sequence). The CDR3 contains 14 residues. CDR3 DNA sequence: TGTGCCTGGAGCGACAGTCCAATGAACACTGAAGCTTTCTTT. Its protein is CAWSDSPMNTEAFF.

This chain uses TRBV30 with TRBJ1-5; tentative D call: TRBD1 (5 bases). The CDR3 runs 13 residues. Germline V gene data show CDR1 as GTSNPN and CDR2 as SVGIG (reference sequence). Trimming took off 0 bases at V and 7 bases at J, with 10 bases between the two ends. The CDR3 protein is CAWSVGDRQPQHF. CDR3 coding DNA: TGTGCCTGGAGTGTGGGGGACCGACAGCCCCAGCATTTT. The complete variable domain, with remaining parts taken from reference TRBV30 and TRBJ1-5, reads SQTIHQWPATLVQPVGSPLSLECTVEGTSNPNLYWYRQAAGRGLQLLFYSVGIGQISSEVPQNLSASRPQDRQFILSSKKLLLSDSGFYLCAWSVGDRQPQHFGDGTRLSIL.

The chain recombines TRBV29-1 with TRBJ1-1, with 7 bases matching TRBD1. Germline CDR1 and CDR2: SQVTM and ANQGSEA. V lost 6 bases and J lost 4; bases outside the gene matches: 8. The CDR3 totals 13 residues. CDR3 nucleotide sequence: TGCAGCGTCCAACAGACAGGGATCACTGAAGCTTTCTTT. Its translation is CSVQQTGITEAFF.

The chain uses TRBV29-1 and TRBJ1-5; 7 positions match TRBD1. V shed 6 bases and J 1 base; nucleotides not matched to a gene: 9. The CDR3 totals 15 residues. The germline gives CDR1 SQVTM, CDR2 ANQGSEA. DNA of the CDR3: TGCAGCGTCTCGCAGACAGGGCTAAGCAATCAGCCCCAGCATTTT. It codes for CSVSQTGLSNQPQHF.

V and J are TRBV30 and TRBJ2-7; D may be TRBD2 (7 bases). The CDR3 loop spans 12 amino acids. Trimming took off 0 bases at V and 6 bases at J, with 9 bases between the two ends. Germline-derived CDR1 and CDR2 are GTSNPN and SVGIG (reference sequence). CDR3 residues: CAWSVGGGEQYF. For the CDR3, the DNA is TGTGCCTGGAGTGTAGGGGGGGGCGAGCAGTACTTC. The full variable domain, its missing parts supplied by reference TRBV30 and TRBJ2-7, is SQTIHQWPATLVQPVGSPLSLECTVEGTSNPNLYWYRQAAGRGLQLLFYSVGIGQISSEVPQNLSASRPQDRQFILSSKKLLLSDSGFYLCAWSVGGGEQYFGPGTRLTVT.

In the case of this clone: At one of its ends the junction is not consistent with the germline gene, which may arise from a read error. The chain employs TRBV11-3 and TRBJ2-7; 10 bases line up with TRBD1. The CDR3 runs 16 residues. Germline V gives CDR1 SGHNT, CDR2 YENEEA. In DNA, the CDR3 is TGTGCCAGCAGCCTAGAACAGACAGGGGGCACCTACGAGCAGTACTTC. It is translated as CASSLEQTGGTYEQYF.

The CDR3 bases are TGTGCCAGCAGTGAAGGCTTTGCGGGGGGGAACGGTCCAGATACGCAGTATTTT. Translation: CASSEGFAGGNGPDTQYF. J is TRBJ2-3 and V is TRBV6-1; 9 bases agree with TRBD2. The CDR3 contains 18 residues. J lost 4 bases, V lost 1 base, and 12 bases had no gene match. Per germline, CDR1 MNHNS and CDR2 SASEGT.

The V call is TRBV29-1, the J call TRBJ1-5; a weak D match, TRBD1 (6 bases). Per germline, CDR1 SQVTM and CDR2 ANQGSEA. The CDR3 is 13 amino acids. V lost 0 bases to trimming and J lost 7 bases, with 10 bases between them. In DNA, the CDR3 is TGCAGCGTTGAAGACTCACAGGGACAGCCCCAGCATTTT. It yields the protein CSVEDSQGQPQHF.

This clone appeared once. The chain employs TRBV5-1 and TRBJ1-1; 8 bases map to TRBD1. Germline CDR1 reads SGHRS; CDR2 reads YFSETQ. Trimming cost V 1 base and J 5 bases; bases outside gene matches: 4. The CDR3 loop spans 14 amino acids. CDR3 amino acids: CASSLQGARTEAFF. The CDR3 DNA reads TGCGCCAGCAGCTTGCAGGGGGCTAGGACTGAAGCTTTCTTT.

This rearrangement joins TRBV9 to TRBJ2-5, with 7 nucleotides matching TRBD1. This CDR3 region has 15 residues. With 0 bases clipped from V and 7 bases from J, the junction kept 9 bases outside the gene matches. Germline V gene sequence: CDR1 SGDLS, CDR2 YYNGEE. The CDR3 reads CASSVEDRVVGTQYF. The CDR3 DNA reads TGTGCCAGCAGCGTAGAAGACAGGGTGGTGGGGACCCAGTACTTC.

This clone was counted only a few times. The rearrangement links TRBV29-1 to TRBJ2-4, with TRBD2 identical over 7 bases. J lost 8 bases, V lost 4 bases, and 8 bases had no gene match. Germline assignment: CDR1 SQVTM and CDR2 ANQGSEA. The CDR3 has 13 residues. CDR3 DNA sequence: TGCAGCGTTGGTCCGAGGGCGGGGGACATTCAGTACTTC. As protein: CSVGPRAGDIQYF.

CDR3 loop: CASSLGLAGGPETQYF. The CDR3 nucleotides read TGTGCCAGCAGCTTAGGCCTAGCGGGGGGGCCAGAGACCCAGTACTTC. The chain is built from TRBV11-2 and TRBJ2-5; 12 bases agree with TRBD2. V dropped 1 base and J dropped 4; count of bases not matched to a gene: 4. The CDR3 length is 16 residues. Germline CDR1 and CDR2: SGHAT and FQNNGV.

This clone turned up a few times. The chain carries TRBV10-3 and TRBJ1-5; D remains ambiguous. CDR3 length equals 14 residues. CDR1 is ENHRY, CDR2 SYGVKD, per germline. The ends were cut back, 11 bases at V and 0 bases at J, with 14 bases in the middle. The CDR3 is CASSPADSNQPQHF. The DNA of the CDR3 is TGTGCCTCCTCCCCGGCTGATAGCAATCAGCCCCAGCATTTT.